The T cell receptor (beta chain) described here comes from a study of T cell responses to AZD1222 COVID-19 vaccine. Study-wide points: Nearly half of spike-specific TCRs reportedly target unmutated variant regions. Clonal diversity was possibly underestimated, and the donors were mostly white British, with more females.

About this clone itself: As yet, its antigen is unknown.

Using immunoSEQ multiplex PCR, the repertoire was profiled, and TCRdb retains in-frame clones only, with some absent. This sample has 250,000 to 300,000 clones; about 94% occur once, and the top ten carry around 0.6%. The ends were cut back, 5 bases at V and 0 bases at J, with 11 bases in the middle. The germline CDR1 and CDR2 sequences are SGHVS and FQNEAQ. The CDR3 length is 15 residues. V gene TRBV7-8 combines with J gene TRBJ1-3; D remains ambiguous. This clonotype was sampled from an adult who received the AZD1222 COVID-19 vaccine. The sample consisted of peripheral blood, taken 28 days after the second AZD1222 dose. The chain's CDR3 is CASSPLGSSGNTIYF. The CDR3 region has the DNA TGTGCCAGCAGCCCCCTGGGCAGCTCTGGAAACACCATATATTTT.